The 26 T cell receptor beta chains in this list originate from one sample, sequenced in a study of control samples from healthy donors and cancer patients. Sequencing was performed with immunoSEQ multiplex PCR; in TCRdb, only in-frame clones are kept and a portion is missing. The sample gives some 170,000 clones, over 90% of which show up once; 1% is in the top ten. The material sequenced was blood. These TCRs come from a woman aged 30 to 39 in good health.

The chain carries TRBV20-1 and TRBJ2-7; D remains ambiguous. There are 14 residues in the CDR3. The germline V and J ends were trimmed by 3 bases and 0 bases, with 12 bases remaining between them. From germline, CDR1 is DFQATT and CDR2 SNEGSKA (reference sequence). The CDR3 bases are TGCAGTGCTAGTGGGGTGGGAACCTCCTACGAGCAGTACTTC. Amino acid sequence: CSASGVGTSYEQYF.

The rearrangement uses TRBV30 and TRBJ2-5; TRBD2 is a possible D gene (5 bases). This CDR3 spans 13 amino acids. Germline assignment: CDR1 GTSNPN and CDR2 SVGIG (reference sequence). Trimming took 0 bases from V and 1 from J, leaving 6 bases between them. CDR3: CAWSVGLQETQYF. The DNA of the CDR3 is TGTGCCTGGAGTGTAGGACTCCAAGAGACCCAGTACTTC.

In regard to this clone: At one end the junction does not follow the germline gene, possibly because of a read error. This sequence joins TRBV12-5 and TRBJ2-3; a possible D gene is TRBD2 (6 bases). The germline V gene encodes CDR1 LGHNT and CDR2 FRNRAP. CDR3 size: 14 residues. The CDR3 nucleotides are TGTGCTAGTGGCTTGGGGGGAGGCACAGATACGCAGTATTTT. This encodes CASGLGGGTDTQYF.

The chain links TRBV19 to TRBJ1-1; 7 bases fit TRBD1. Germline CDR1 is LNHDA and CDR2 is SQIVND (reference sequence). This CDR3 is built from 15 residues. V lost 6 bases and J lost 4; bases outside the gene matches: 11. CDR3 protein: CASSSPRGISTEAFF. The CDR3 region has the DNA TGTGCCAGTAGCTCTCCCAGGGGGATTAGCACTGAAGCTTTCTTT.

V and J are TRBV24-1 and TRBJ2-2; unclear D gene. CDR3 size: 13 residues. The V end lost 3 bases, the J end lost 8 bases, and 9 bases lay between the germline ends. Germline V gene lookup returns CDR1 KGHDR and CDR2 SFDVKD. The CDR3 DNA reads TGTGCCACCAGTGATATTGGCGGAGGGGAGCTGTTTTTT. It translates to CATSDIGGGELFF.

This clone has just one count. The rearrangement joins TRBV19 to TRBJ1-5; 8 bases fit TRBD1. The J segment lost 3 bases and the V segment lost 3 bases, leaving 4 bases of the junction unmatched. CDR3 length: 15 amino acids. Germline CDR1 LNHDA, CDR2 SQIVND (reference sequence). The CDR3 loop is CASSMDRANNQPQHF. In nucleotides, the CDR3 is TGTGCCAGTAGTATGGACAGGGCTAACAATCAGCCCCAGCATTTT. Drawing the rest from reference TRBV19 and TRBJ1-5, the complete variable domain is DGGITQSPKYLFRKEGQNVTLSCEQNLNHDAMYWYRQDPGQGLRLIYYSQIVNDFQKGDIAEGYSVSREKKESFPLTVTSAQKNPTAFYLCASSMDRANNQPQHFGDGTRLSIL.

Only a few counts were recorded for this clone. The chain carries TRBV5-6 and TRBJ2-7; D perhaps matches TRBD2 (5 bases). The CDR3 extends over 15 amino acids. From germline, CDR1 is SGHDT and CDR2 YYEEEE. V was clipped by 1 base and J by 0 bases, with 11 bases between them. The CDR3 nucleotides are TGTGCCAGCAGCTTGTTCTCGGGGAGCTCCTACGAGCAGTACTTC. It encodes CASSLFSGSSYEQYF. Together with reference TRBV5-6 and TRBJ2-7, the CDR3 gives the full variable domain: DAGVTQSPTHLIKTRGQQVTLRCSPKSGHDTVSWYQQALGQGPQFIFQYYEEEERQRGNFPDRFSGHQFPNYSSELNVNALLLGDSALYLCASSLFSGSSYEQYFGPGTRLTVT.

CDR3 sequence: CASSFRTGLTNTEAFF. CDR3 sequence (DNA): TGTGCCAGCAGCTTTCGGACAGGACTTACTAACACTGAAGCTTTCTTT. The chain has TRBV5-5 and TRBJ1-1, with 7 bases matching TRBD1. Germline values: CDR1 SGHKS, CDR2 YYEKEE (reference sequence). Unmatched junction bases numbered 9, after V lost 2 bases and J lost 2 bases. The CDR3 loop spans 16 amino acids.

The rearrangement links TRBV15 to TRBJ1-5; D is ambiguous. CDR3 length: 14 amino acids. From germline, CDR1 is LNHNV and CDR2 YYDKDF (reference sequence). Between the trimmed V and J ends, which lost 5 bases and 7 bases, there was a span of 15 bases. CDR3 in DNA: TGTGCCACCAGCCCCGACCTGAGTTGGCAGCCCCAGCATTTT. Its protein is CATSPDLSWQPQHF.

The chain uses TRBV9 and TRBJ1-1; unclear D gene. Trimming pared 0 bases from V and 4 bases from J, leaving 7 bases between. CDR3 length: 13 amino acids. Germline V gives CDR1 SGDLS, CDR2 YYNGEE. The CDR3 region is CASSVAQRTEAFF. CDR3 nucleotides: TGTGCCAGCAGCGTAGCCCAGCGCACTGAAGCTTTCTTT. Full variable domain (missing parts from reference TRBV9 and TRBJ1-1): DSGVTQTPKHLITATGQRVTLRCSPRSGDLSVYWYQQSLDQGLQFLIQYYNGEERAKGNILERFSAQQFPDLHSELNLSSLELGDSALYFCASSVAQRTEAFFGQGTRLTVV.

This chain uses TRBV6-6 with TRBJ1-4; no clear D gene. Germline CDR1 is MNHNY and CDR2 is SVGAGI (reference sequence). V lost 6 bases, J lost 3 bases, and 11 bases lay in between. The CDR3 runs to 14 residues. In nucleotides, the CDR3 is TGTGCCAGCAGGGCCGAGGGCCCTAATGAAAAACTGTTTTTT. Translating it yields CASRAEGPNEKLFF.

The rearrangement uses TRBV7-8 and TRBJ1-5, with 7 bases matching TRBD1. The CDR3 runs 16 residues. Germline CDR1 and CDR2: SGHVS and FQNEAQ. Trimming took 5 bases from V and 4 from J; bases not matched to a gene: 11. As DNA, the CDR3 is TGTGCCAGCAGCGCAGGGACAGATCAAGGGAATCAGCCCCAGCATTTT. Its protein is CASSAGTDQGNQPQHF.

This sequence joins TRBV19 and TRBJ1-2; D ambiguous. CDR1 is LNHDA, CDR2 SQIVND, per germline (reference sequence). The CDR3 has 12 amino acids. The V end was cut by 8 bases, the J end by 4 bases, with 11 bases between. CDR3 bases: TGTGCCAGTTTGGCTCAGCCCTATGGCTACACCTTC. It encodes CASLAQPYGYTF. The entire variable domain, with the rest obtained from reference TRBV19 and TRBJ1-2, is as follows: DGGITQSPKYLFRKEGQNVTLSCEQNLNHDAMYWYRQDPGQGLRLIYYSQIVNDFQKGDIAEGYSVSREKKESFPLTVTSAQKNPTAFYLCASLAQPYGYTFGSGTRLTVV.

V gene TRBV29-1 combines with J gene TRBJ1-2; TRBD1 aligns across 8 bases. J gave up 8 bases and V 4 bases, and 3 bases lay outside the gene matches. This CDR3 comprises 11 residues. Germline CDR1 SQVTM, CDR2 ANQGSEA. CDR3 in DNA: TGCAGCGTTGCAGGGGGCGGAGGCTACACCTTC. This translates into CSVAGGGGYTF.

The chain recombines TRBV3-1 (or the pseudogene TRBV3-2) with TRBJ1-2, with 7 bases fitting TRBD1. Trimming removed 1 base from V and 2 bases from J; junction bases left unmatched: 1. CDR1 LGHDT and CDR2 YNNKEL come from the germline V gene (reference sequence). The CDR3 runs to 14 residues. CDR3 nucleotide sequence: TGTGCCAGCAGCCAAGGGGGACAGAACTATGGCTACACCTTC. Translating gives CASSQGGQNYGYTF.

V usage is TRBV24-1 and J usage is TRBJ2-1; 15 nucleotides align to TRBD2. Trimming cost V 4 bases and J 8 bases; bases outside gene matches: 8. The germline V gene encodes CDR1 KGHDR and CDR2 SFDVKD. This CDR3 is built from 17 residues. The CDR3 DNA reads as TGTGCCACCAGTGAACCTGGGACTAGCGGGAGGAACGATGAGCAGTTCTTC. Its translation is CATSEPGTSGRNDEQFF.

The CDR3 sequence is CASSSPGLAGYEQYF. The CDR3 nucleotides are TGTGCCAGCAGTAGCCCAGGACTAGCCGGCTACGAGCAGTACTTC. The chain couples TRBV28 to TRBJ2-7; the match to TRBD2 covers 8 bases. J gave up 3 bases and V 5 bases, and 9 bases lay outside the gene matches. Germline loops: CDR1 MDHEN, CDR2 SYDVKM. The CDR3 covers 15 residues.

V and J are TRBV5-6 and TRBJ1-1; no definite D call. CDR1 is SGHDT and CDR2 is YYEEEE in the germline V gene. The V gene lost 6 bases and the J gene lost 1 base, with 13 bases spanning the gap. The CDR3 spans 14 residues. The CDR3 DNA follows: TGTGCCAGCACCCCCGACCCTGGGAACACTGAAGCTTTCTTT. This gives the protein CASTPDPGNTEAFF.

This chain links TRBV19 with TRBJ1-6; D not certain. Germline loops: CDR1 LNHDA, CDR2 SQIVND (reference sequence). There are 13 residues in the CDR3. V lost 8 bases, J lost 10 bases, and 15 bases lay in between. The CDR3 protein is CASHGDWVSPLHF. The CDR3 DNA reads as TGTGCCAGTCACGGGGATTGGGTGTCACCCCTCCACTTT. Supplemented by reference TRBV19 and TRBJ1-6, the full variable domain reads DGGITQSPKYLFRKEGQNVTLSCEQNLNHDAMYWYRQDPGQGLRLIYYSQIVNDFQKGDIAEGYSVSREKKESFPLTVTSAQKNPTAFYLCASHGDWVSPLHFGNGTRLTVT.

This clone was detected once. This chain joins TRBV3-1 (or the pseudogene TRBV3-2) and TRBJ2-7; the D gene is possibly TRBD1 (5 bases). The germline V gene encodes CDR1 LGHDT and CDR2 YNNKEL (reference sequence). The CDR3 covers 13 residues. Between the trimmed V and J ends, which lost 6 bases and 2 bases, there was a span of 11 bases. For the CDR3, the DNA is TGTGCCAGCAGTATCGACAGAACCTACGAGCAGTACTTC. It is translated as CASSIDRTYEQYF.

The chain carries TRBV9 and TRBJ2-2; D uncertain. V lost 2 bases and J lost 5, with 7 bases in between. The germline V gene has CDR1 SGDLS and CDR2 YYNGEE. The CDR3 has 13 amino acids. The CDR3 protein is CASSVTTTGELFF. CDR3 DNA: TGTGCCAGCAGCGTCACTACGACCGGGGAGCTGTTTTTT.

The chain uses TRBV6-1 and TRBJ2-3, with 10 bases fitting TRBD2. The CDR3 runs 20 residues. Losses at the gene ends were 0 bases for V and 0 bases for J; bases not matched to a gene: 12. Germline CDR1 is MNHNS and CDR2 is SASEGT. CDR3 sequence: CASSEAFGLAERFSTDTQYF. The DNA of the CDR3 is TGTGCCAGCAGTGAAGCGTTCGGACTAGCGGAACGGTTCAGCACAGATACGCAGTATTTT.

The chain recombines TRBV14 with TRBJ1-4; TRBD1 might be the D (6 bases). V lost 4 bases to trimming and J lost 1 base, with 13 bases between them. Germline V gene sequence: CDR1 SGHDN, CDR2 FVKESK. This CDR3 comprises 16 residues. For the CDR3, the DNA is TGTGCCAGCAGCCTGGGCTGGGGGCGAACTAATGAAAAACTGTTTTTT. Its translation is CASSLGWGRTNEKLFF.

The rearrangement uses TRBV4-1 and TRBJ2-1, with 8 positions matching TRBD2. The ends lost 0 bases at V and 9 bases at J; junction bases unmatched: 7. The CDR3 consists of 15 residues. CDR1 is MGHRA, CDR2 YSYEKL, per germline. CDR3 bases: TGCGCCAGCAGCCAAGAGCAGCGGGGGCTGGGTGAGCAGTTCTTC. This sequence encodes CASSQEQRGLGEQFF.

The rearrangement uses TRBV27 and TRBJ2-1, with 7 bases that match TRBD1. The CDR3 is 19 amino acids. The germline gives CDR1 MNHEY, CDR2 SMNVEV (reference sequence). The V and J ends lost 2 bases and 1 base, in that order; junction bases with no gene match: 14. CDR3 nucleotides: TGTGCCAGCAGTTTACCCGCAAGGGGCGCAGGGGGTTCCTACAATGAGCAGTTCTTC. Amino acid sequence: CASSLPARGAGGSYNEQFF.

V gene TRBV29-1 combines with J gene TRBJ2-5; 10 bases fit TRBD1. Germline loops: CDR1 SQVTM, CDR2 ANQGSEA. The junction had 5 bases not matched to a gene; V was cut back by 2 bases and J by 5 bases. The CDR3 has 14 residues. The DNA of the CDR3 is TGCAGCGTTGAATTGGGACAGGGGCGGGAGACCCAGTACTTC. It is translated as CSVELGQGRETQYF.